Below are 18 T cell receptor beta chains sequenced from a single sample in a study of control samples from healthy donors and cancer patients. Here immunoSEQ multiplex PCR was the method, and the copy in TCRdb shows in-frame clones only, minus some. The sample lists about 170,000 clones; just over 90% were seen once. Sequencing was performed on blood. The receptor source for this set is a woman between 55 and 75 years old in good health.

The V call is TRBV9, the J call TRBJ1-1; no reliable D call. V gave up 0 bases and J gave up 0 bases, with 9 bases separating them. CDR1 and CDR2 from the germline V gene are SGDLS and YYNGEE. The CDR3 is 15 residues long. The CDR3 sequence is CASSVGGEVNTEAFF. In DNA form, the CDR3 reads TGTGCCAGCAGCGTAGGCGGCGAAGTGAACACTGAAGCTTTCTTT. Filled out from reference TRBV9 and TRBJ1-1, the complete variable domain reads DSGVTQTPKHLITATGQRVTLRCSPRSGDLSVYWYQQSLDQGLQFLIQYYNGEERAKGNILERFSAQQFPDLHSELNLSSLELGDSALYFCASSVGGEVNTEAFFGQGTRLTVV.

This clone was detected once. The V call is TRBV7-2, the J call TRBJ1-2; D might be TRBD1 (6 bases). The CDR3 has 15 residues. Germline values: CDR1 SGHTA, CDR2 FQGNSA. V lost 2 bases and J lost 5, with 15 bases in between. CDR3 sequence (DNA): TGTGCCAGCAGCTTACCCCTTGGGACACTTTATGGCTACACCTTC. Translated: CASSLPLGTLYGYTF.

The V and J genes are TRBV4-3 and TRBJ2-3, with D possibly matching TRBD1 (5 bases). The CDR3 extends over 17 amino acids. V shed 1 base and J shed 2 bases, with 16 bases lying between them. Germline assignment: CDR1 LGHNA and CDR2 YSLEER. The chain's CDR3 is CASSQGAGRANTDTQYF. CDR3 coding DNA: TGCGCCAGCAGCCAAGGGGCTGGCAGGGCAAACACAGATACGCAGTATTTT.

This chain joins TRBV6-6 and TRBJ1-2; 8 nucleotides align to TRBD1. V lost 6 bases, J lost 2 bases, and 2 bases stayed unmatched. The CDR3 covers 13 residues. Germline CDR1 reads MNHNY; CDR2 reads SVGAGI (reference sequence). CDR3 sequence: CASRGTGNYGYTF. The CDR3 DNA sequence: TGTGCCAGCAGAGGGACAGGCAACTATGGCTACACCTTC.

This rearrangement joins TRBV27 to TRBJ2-7; the D gene is possibly TRBD2 (5 bases). This CDR3 is 13 amino acids long. V was pared by 9 bases and J by 2 bases, with 14 bases between. In germline, CDR1 is MNHEY, CDR2 SMNVEV (reference sequence). CDR3 region: CASRPLGTYEQYF. DNA of the CDR3: TGTGCCAGTAGACCCCTCGGGACCTACGAGCAGTACTTC.

This rearrangement joins TRBV5-1 to TRBJ2-3; no reliable D call. Trimming took 2 bases from V and 0 from J, leaving 13 bases between them. Germline lookup yields CDR1 SGHRS and CDR2 YFSETQ. There are 16 residues in the CDR3. This CDR3 is CASSFDGPLSTDTQYF. The CDR3 nucleotides read TGCGCCAGCAGCTTCGACGGACCGCTGAGCACAGATACGCAGTATTTT.

V is TRBV12-5 and J is TRBJ1-1; no definite D call. The CDR3 extends over 14 amino acids. The germline V gene encodes CDR1 LGHNT and CDR2 FRNRAP. Trimming removed 1 base from V and 9 bases from J, with 15 bases in between. The CDR3 is CASGLAGGGPKAFF. CDR3 DNA: TGTGCTAGTGGTTTGGCTGGTGGAGGGCCTAAAGCTTTCTTT.

The chain carries TRBV6-2 or TRBV6-3 and TRBJ1-5; D is possibly TRBD1 (5 bases). Trimming shortened V by 5 bases and J by 2 bases, and 13 bases separated the two germline ends. The CDR3 has 15 residues. The V gene's germline CDR1 is MNHEY and CDR2 SVGEGT. CDR3 sequence reads: CASSKQGRRNQPQHF. For the CDR3, the DNA is TGTGCCAGCAGTAAGCAGGGACGGCGCAATCAGCCCCAGCATTTT.

The chain links TRBV19 to TRBJ1-6; TRBD1 might be the D (5 bases). This CDR3 is 20 amino acids long. Germline-derived CDR1 and CDR2 are LNHDA and SQIVND (reference sequence). The ends were cut back, 0 bases at V and 7 bases at J, with 25 bases in the middle. The CDR3 here is CASSIDSLPGSGTENSPLHF. The DNA for the CDR3 is TGTGCCAGTAGTATAGATTCCCTTCCCGGGTCCGGGACTGAAAATTCACCCCTCCACTTT. The full variable domain, its missing parts supplied by reference TRBV19 and TRBJ1-6, is DGGITQSPKYLFRKEGQNVTLSCEQNLNHDAMYWYRQDPGQGLRLIYYSQIVNDFQKGDIAEGYSVSREKKESFPLTVTSAQKNPTAFYLCASSIDSLPGSGTENSPLHFGNGTRLTVT.

The chain's CDR3 is CASSPVPENTEAFF. The CDR3 DNA reads as TGTGCCAGCAGCCCCGTTCCAGAAAACACTGAAGCTTTCTTT. The chain combines TRBV5-5 with TRBJ1-1, with no clear D. Germline lookup yields CDR1 SGHKS and CDR2 YYEKEE (reference sequence). The ends were cut back, 4 bases at V and 2 bases at J, with 12 bases in the middle. The CDR3 is made up of 14 amino acids.

The chain couples TRBV6-6 to TRBJ1-1, with D possibly TRBD1 on 6 matching bases. Germline CDR1 reads MNHNY; CDR2 reads SVGAGI (reference sequence). This CDR3 is 14 amino acids long. V was cut by 7 bases and J by 4 bases, with 16 bases left in between. This CDR3 reads CASTQGRGTTEAFF. The CDR3 coding sequence is TGTGCCAGCACCCAGGGGAGGGGGACCACTGAAGCTTTCTTT.

This chain uses TRBV5-4 with TRBJ2-5; 7 bases map to TRBD2. The CDR3 is 14 residues long. Germline-derived CDR1 and CDR2 are SGHNT and YYREEE (reference sequence). V lost 1 base, J lost 6 bases, and 6 bases stayed unmatched. The CDR3 loop is CASSLTTSVKTQYF. DNA of the CDR3: TGTGCCAGCAGCTTGACCACTAGCGTAAAGACCCAGTACTTC.

The chain employs TRBV19 and TRBJ2-2; D perhaps matches TRBD1 (6 bases). The CDR3 runs to 16 residues. Germline V gene sequence: CDR1 LNHDA, CDR2 SQIVND (reference sequence). The V end lost 7 bases, the J end lost 3 bases, and 18 bases lay between the germline ends. DNA of the CDR3: TGTGCCAGTACCTCTTCCTTAGGGGGATACACCGGGGAGCTGTTTTTT. Protein: CASTSSLGGYTGELFF.

V usage is TRBV5-1 and J usage is TRBJ2-1; D is undetermined. Deletions cut 0 bases from V and 8 bases from J, with 12 bases between. In germline, CDR1 is SGHRS, CDR2 YFSETQ. The CDR3 is made up of 14 amino acids. DNA for the CDR3: TGCGCCAGCAGCTTGGCCGTCCTCCAGGATGAGCAGTTCTTC. It codes for CASSLAVLQDEQFF.

This CDR3 reads CASSLIQGRDGYTF. CDR3 DNA sequence: TGCGCCAGCAGCTTAATACAGGGGAGGGATGGCTACACCTTC. This sequence joins TRBV5-1 and TRBJ1-2, with 7 positions matching TRBD1. This CDR3 has 14 amino acids. With 2 bases clipped from V and 6 bases from J, the junction kept 7 bases outside the gene matches. From germline, CDR1 is SGHRS and CDR2 YFSETQ.

This chain joins TRBV5-1 and TRBJ2-2; D is ambiguous. Per the germline V gene, CDR1 is SGHRS and CDR2 is YFSETQ. The CDR3 runs to 13 residues. Trimming cost V 0 bases and J 4 bases, with 4 bases left between them. The CDR3 DNA reads TGCGCCAGCAGCTTGGTACCCACCGGGGAGCTGTTTTTT. Protein product: CASSLVPTGELFF.

The rearrangement links TRBV20-1 to TRBJ1-1; D gene unclear. This CDR3 has 11 residues. V lost 3 bases and J lost 1, with 3 bases in between. From germline, CDR1 is DFQATT and CDR2 SNEGSKA (reference sequence). The CDR3 protein is CSASGNTEAFF. CDR3 sequence (DNA): TGCAGTGCTAGCGGGAACACTGAAGCTTTCTTT.

V gene TRBV7-2 combines with J gene TRBJ2-3, with TRBD1 identical over 9 bases. J lost 5 bases, V lost 6 bases, and 6 bases had no gene match. Germline CDR1 and CDR2: SGHTA and FQGNSA. The CDR3 length is 14 residues. This CDR3 is CASRTQGAGDTQYF. The CDR3 bases are TGTGCCAGCAGAACACAGGGGGCCGGAGATACGCAGTATTTT.